This T cell receptor beta chain was sequenced in a study of shared clonotypes between healthy human individuals. Regarding the study as a whole: Only blood samples were collected, and tissue repertoires likely differ. In contrast to clonotypes shared by all four donors, non-shared clonotypes had lower generation probabilities.

Produced via immunoSEQ multiplex PCR; TCRdb's table is partial and in-frame only. The sample includes about 95,000 clones, around 67% of them seen just once. Worth noting for this clone: Its antigen remains unknown.

V gave up 4 bases and J gave up 3 bases, with 17 bases separating them. This CDR3 has 15 amino acids. Germline V gives CDR1 SGHRS, CDR2 YFSETQ. The clonotype was recovered from a man aged 25 to 40 in good health. The V call is TRBV5-1, the J call TRBJ2-7, with D unclear. Sequencing was carried out using memory CD8+ T cells sorted from blood. Subset noted: CD45RO+ cells pooled with CCR7-negative TemRA cells. The CDR3 DNA sequence: TGCGCCAGCAGCATGACCCGGGTTGGGGTCTACGAGCAGTACTTC. It codes for CASSMTRVGVYEQYF. Full variable domain (missing parts from reference TRBV5-1 and TRBJ2-7): KAGVTQTPRYLIKTRGQQVTLSCSPISGHRSVSWYQQTPGQGLQFLFEYFSETQRNKGNFPGRFSGRQFSNSRSEMNVSTLELGDSALYLCASSMTRVGVYEQYFGPGTRLTVT.